This is a list of T cell receptor beta chains from one sample in a study of T cells in Graves' hyperthyroidism and ophthalmopathy. TCRdb analysed the multiplex PCR reads with MiXCR anew, one entry per CDR3 protein. The profile shows approximately 410,000 distinct CDR3 sequences, approximately 14% of them singletons. The sample was blood. These receptors all stem from a young man with Graves' ophthalmopathy. Each CDR3 is given with its conserved first and last residue. D genes are given only for firm matches. Expanded clones are given a class, and other clones once, few, many or no size at all.

j_gene	d_gene	v_gene	abundance	CDR3aa	CDR3nt
TRBJ2-7	TRBD2	TRBV20-1	few	CSVRLAIPYEQYF	TGCAGTGTTAGACTAGCGATACCCTACGAGCAGTACTTC
TRBJ1-1	NA	TRBV7-9	NA	CASSLLPGSTEAFF	TGTGCCAGCAGCTTGTTGCCCGGGAGCACTGAAGCTTTCTTT
TRBJ2-3	NA	TRBV24-1	few	CATSDWDPSEGTDTQYF	TGTGCCACCAGTGATTGGGACCCATCGGAGGGCACAGATACGCAGTATTTT
TRBJ2-6	TRBD1	TRBV25-1	NA	CATGGFNSGANVLTF	TGTGCCACAGGGGGTTTTAACTCTGGGGCCAACGTCCTGACTTTC
TRBJ2-1	NA	TRBV12-3/TRBV12-4	many	CASSLDLSGTSYNEQFF	TGTGCCAGCAGTTTAGATCTGAGCGGAACCTCCTACAATGAGCAGTTCTTC
TRBJ2-3	NA	TRBV2	many	CATSITGRTDTQYF	TGTGCCACCTCCATTACAGGGCGGACAGATACGCAGTATTTT
TRBJ2-7	TRBD2	TRBV7-2	once	CASSSKSGGRSYEQYF	TGTGCCAGCAGCTCAAAAAGCGGGGGCAGGTCCTACGAGCAGTACTTC
TRBJ1-5	NA	TRBV19	many	CASSITGGYGNQPQHF	TGTGCCAGTAGTATAACGGGGGGATATGGCAATCAGCCCCAGCATTTT
TRBJ2-5	TRBD2	TRBV20-1	many	CSAPGLGTVETQYF	TGCAGTGCTCCGGGACTAGGGACCGTGGAGACCCAGTACTTC
TRBJ1-1	NA	TRBV7-9	many	CASSFRGGERAFF	TGTGCCAGCAGCTTCAGGGGAGGGGAAAGAGCTTTCTTT
TRBJ1-5	NA	TRBV3-1	many	CASSQGGNGNQPQHF	TGTGCCAGCAGCCAAGGAGGTAACGGCAATCAGCCCCAGCATTTT
TRBJ2-2	NA	TRBV7-6	NA	CASSLSGREYVGELFF	TGTGCCAGCAGCTTAAGTGGCAGGGAGTATGTCGGGGAGCTGTTTTTT
TRBJ2-3	NA	TRBV6-1	NA	CASSDPSDTQYF	TGTGCCAGCAGTGACCCATCAGATACGCAGTATTTT
TRBJ2-7	TRBD1	TRBV6-5	many	CASSYGQGSYEQYF	TGCGCCAGCAGCTACGGACAGGGATCCTACGAGCAGTACTTC
TRBJ2-5	NA	TRBV29-1	NA	CSVEERSKTQYF	TGCAGCGTTGAGGAGAGGTCCAAGACCCAGTACTTC
TRBJ2-5	TRBD1	TRBV11-3	many	CASSSQGEETQYF	TGTGCCAGCAGTTCACAGGGGGAAGAGACCCAGTACTTC
TRBJ1-1	TRBD1	TRBV27	few	CASSDRASDEAFF	TGTGCCAGCAGCGACAGGGCGTCCGATGAAGCTTTCTTT